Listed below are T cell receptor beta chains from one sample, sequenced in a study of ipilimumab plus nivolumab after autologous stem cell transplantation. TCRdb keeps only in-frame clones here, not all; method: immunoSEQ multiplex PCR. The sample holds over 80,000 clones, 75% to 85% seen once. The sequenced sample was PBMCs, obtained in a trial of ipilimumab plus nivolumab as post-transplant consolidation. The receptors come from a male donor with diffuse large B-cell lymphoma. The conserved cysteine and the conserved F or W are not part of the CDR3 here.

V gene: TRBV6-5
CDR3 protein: ASRQGSNQPQH

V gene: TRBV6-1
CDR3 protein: ASRSIAWANTEAF

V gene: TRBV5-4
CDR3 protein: ASSPPDRNNEQF

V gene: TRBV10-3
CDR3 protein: AISDRTSGGDEQF

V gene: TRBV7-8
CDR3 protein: ATSPGAYNIQY

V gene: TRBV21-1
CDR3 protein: ASSTASGCAF

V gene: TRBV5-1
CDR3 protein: ASSSGLGDRKLF

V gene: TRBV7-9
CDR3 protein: ASSLGQRGKSEQY

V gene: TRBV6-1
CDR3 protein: ASSEKGGDRGLSGANVLT

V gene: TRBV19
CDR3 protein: ASSTPGHTEAF

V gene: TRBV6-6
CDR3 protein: ASSGLAGGSETQY

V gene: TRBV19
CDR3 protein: ASSNIAGGPAKNIQY

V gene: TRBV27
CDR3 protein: ASSQWGTPTDTQY

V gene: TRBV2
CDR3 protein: ASRILAGSYNEQF

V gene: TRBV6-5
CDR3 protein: ASRYREEKLF

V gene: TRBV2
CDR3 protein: ASSEPRAGYGYT

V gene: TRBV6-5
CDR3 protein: ASSYRGSTYNEQF

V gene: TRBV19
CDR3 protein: ARTEPRVSETQY

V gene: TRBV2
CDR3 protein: ASAREGGRTDTQY

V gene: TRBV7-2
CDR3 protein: ASRRGTDSYEQY

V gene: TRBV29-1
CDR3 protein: SVLVGGSAGELF

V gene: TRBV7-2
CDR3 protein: ASSLANWGTANTGELF

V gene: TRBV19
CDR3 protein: ASSKDQTRNTIY

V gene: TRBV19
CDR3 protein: ASKNRGGNEKLF

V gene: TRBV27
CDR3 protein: ASSLSRGVQETQY

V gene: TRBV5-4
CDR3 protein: ASSWGGALNTEAF

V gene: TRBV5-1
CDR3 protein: ASSLNRPDQGAF

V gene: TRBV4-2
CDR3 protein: ASSQARDNPYEQY

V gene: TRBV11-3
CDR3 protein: ASSSLGGSNTGELF

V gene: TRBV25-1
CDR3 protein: ASNRQGGGGEQY

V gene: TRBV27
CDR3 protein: ASSYRPGVGEQY

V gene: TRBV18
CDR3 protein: ASSSAWGADTEAF

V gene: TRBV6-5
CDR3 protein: ASSLDTLRPGELF

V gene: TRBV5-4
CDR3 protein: ASSLSDTQY

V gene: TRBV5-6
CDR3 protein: ASSLGGYSYNEQF

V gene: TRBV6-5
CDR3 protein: ASRPNIGEQY

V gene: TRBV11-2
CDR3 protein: ASSRVHNNSPLH

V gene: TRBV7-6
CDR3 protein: ASSLGPQGETQY

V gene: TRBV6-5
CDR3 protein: ASFDPRTGREEQF

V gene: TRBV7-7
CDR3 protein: ASSSDLGSTQY

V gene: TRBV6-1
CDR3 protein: ASSATPGLATEQY

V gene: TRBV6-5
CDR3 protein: ASSYSISVRGSPLH

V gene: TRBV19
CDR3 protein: ASSMGWQTKLF